This is a list of T cell receptor beta chains from one sample in a study of identical twins. TCRdb reanalysed the 5' RACE reads using MiXCR and keeps one entry per CDR3 protein. This table holds about 890,000 distinct CDR3 sequences, 9% to 15% found once. This sample was also put to use in a study of yellow fever vaccine responses in identical twins.

Source material: PBMCs. These receptors came from a woman aged 18-35 years in good health. Both conserved end residues are part of each CDR3. A D gene is named only where the DNA matches it firmly. Part of the rows lack a size; the others show once, few, many or a class for expanded clones.

v_call	clone_size	j_call	d_call	cdr3_aa	cdr3_nt
TRBV7-8	NA	TRBJ2-5	NA	CASSLAQRAETQYF	TGTGCCAGCAGCTTAGCGCAGAGGGCCGAGACCCAGTACTTC
TRBV29-1	many	TRBJ1-2	TRBD1	CSVPEEGAGYGYTF	TGCAGCGTGCCCGAGGAGGGGGCTGGCTATGGCTACACCTTC
TRBV11-1	NA	TRBJ2-3	TRBD2	CASSLSYRGLAVMLDTQYF	TGTGCCAGCAGCTTATCCTACCGGGGACTAGCGGTTATGCTGGATACGCAGTATTTT
TRBV27	few	TRBJ2-1	NA	CASSLAAVGGIQFF	TGTGCCAGCAGTTTAGCCGCGGTCGGCGGGATCCAGTTCTTC
TRBV7-9	NA	TRBJ2-2	NA	CASSSSLQPPTGELFF	TGTGCCAGCAGCTCGAGCCTCCAGCCACCCACCGGGGAGCTGTTTTTT
TRBV28	NA	TRBJ2-3	TRBD1	CASSRDSVPDTQYF	TGTGCCAGCAGCCGGGACAGTGTCCCAGATACGCAGTATTTT
TRBV7-8	NA	TRBJ2-2	NA	CASIIDYGGELFF	TGTGCCAGCATCATCGACTACGGAGGGGAGCTGTTTTTT
TRBV3-1	many	TRBJ1-2	NA	CASSQGLPNYGYTF	TGTGCCAGCAGCCAAGGGTTACCTAACTATGGCTACACCTTC
TRBV10-3	NA	TRBJ2-5	NA	CAIAPRGNGETQYF	TGTGCCATCGCCCCAAGGGGGAATGGAGAGACCCAGTACTTC
TRBV7-2	NA	TRBJ2-5	TRBD2	CASSSSGGSGRETQYF	TGTGCCAGCAGCTCTAGCGGGGGTTCGGGTCGAGAGACCCAGTACTTC